The clone carrying this T cell receptor (beta chain) was counted many times. Its antigen is unknown. Via MiXCR, TCRdb re-called the 5' RACE reads, giving one row per CDR3 protein. The data show 200,000 to 300,000 distinct CDR3 sequences, with over 6.5% seen just once and about 0.95% held by the top ten. The data belong to a study of T cells after yellow fever vaccination. Study-wide results and caveats: Post-booster samples contained most primary-vaccination clones (about 95% CD4, about 85% CD8).

Trimming shortened V by 6 bases and J by 4 bases, and 9 bases separated the two germline ends. Germline lookup yields CDR1 MNHNY and CDR2 SVGAGI (reference sequence). The CDR3 contains 13 residues. The receptor's source is a man younger than 40 who received the YFV17D yellow fever vaccine. The V call is TRBV6-6, the J call TRBJ2-2; D gene uncertain. The specimen comprised CD4+ T cells sorted from PBMCs, sampled on the day of the yellow fever booster vaccination. Here the CDR3 reads CASSYAPTGELFF. CDR3 DNA sequence: TGTGCCAGCAGCTACGCCCCCACCGGGGAGCTGTTTTTT.